These T cell receptor beta chains were read from a single sample in a study of T cell repertoires in cytomegalovirus infection. TCRdb re-called the reads through MiXCR, storing one row per CDR3 protein. The data contain around 550,000 distinct CDR3 sequences, 26% of them singletons. Sequenced: PBMCs. All receptors come from a human donor in good health (CMV status not recorded). Some clones in this sample may be carry-over from other donors' samples. Each CDR3 is given with its conserved first and last residue. Each record gives: CDR3 protein, CDR3 DNA, V gene, clone size, D gene, J gene. D genes are given only for firm matches. Rows may omit the clone size; those that give it use once, few, many or a size class.

CDR3: CASSRTGTGTDTQYF
DNA: TGTGCCAGCAGCCGAACCGGGACAGGGACAGATACGCAGTATTTT
V: TRBV5-6
size: few
D: TRBD1
J: TRBJ2-3

CDR3: CASSLRLAGNEQFF
DNA: TGTGCCAGCAGTTTAAGACTAGCGGGAAATGAGCAGTTCTTC
V: TRBV12-3/TRBV12-4
size: few
D: TRBD2
J: TRBJ2-1

CDR3: CASSLRAPGQGPYEQYF
DNA: TGTGCCAGCAGTTTAAGGGCTCCGGGACAGGGACCCTACGAGCAGTACTTC
V: TRBV12-3/TRBV12-4
size: many
D: TRBD1
J: TRBJ2-7

CDR3: CASTRGSIYSPLHF
DNA: TGTGCCAGCACACGCGGCAGTATCTATTCACCCCTCCACTTT
V: TRBV6-2/TRBV6-3
size: NA
D: NA
J: TRBJ1-6

CDR3: CASSFSGRGEQFF
DNA: TGTGCCAGCAGCTTTAGCGGGCGGGGGGAGCAGTTCTTC
V: TRBV6-1
size: NA
D: TRBD2
J: TRBJ2-1

CDR3: CSVVTGKLETQYF
DNA: TGCAGCGTTGTGACAGGGAAACTGGAGACCCAGTACTTC
V: TRBV29-1
size: NA
D: TRBD1
J: TRBJ2-5

CDR3: CASSPWRTGELFF
DNA: TGTGCCAGCAGCCCCTGGCGGACCGGGGAGCTGTTTTTT
V: TRBV6-1
size: NA
D: NA
J: TRBJ2-2

CDR3: CASSLNELIAKNIQYF
DNA: TGTGCCAGCAGCTTGAACGAGCTAATAGCCAAAAACATTCAGTACTTC
V: TRBV5-6
size: few
D: NA
J: TRBJ2-4

CDR3: CSARVARDNEKLFF
DNA: TGCAGTGCTAGAGTTGCCAGGGATAATGAAAAACTGTTTTTT
V: TRBV20-1
size: few
D: NA
J: TRBJ1-4

CDR3: CAISAQIPGQTNTGELFF
DNA: TGTGCCATCAGTGCTCAAATCCCGGGACAGACAAACACCGGGGAGCTGTTTTTT
V: TRBV10-3
size: NA
D: TRBD1
J: TRBJ2-2

CDR3: CASSPTRGELFF
DNA: TGTGCCAGCAGCCCCACTCGGGGGGAGCTGTTTTTT
V: TRBV7-3
size: NA
D: NA
J: TRBJ2-2

CDR3: CASPGAGLVREQFF
DNA: TGTGCCAGTCCCGGGGCGGGATTGGTCCGTGAGCAGTTCTTC
V: TRBV2
size: NA
D: NA
J: TRBJ2-1

CDR3: CAISEREGMSLDGYTF
DNA: TGTGCCATCAGTGAGAGGGAGGGAATGTCACTCGATGGCTACACCTTC
V: TRBV10-3
size: few
D: NA
J: TRBJ1-2

CDR3: CASRFDRGGFGEQYF
DNA: TGTGCCAGCAGATTCGACAGGGGAGGATTTGGCGAGCAGTACTTC
V: TRBV6-2/TRBV6-3
size: NA
D: TRBD1
J: TRBJ2-7

CDR3: CATSDLQRTSGRRGKTGELFF
DNA: TGTGCCACCAGTGATTTGCAGCGGACTAGCGGGAGGCGCGGGAAAACCGGGGAGCTGTTTTTT
V: TRBV24-1
size: few
D: TRBD2
J: TRBJ2-2

CDR3: CASRTSGRSHNEQFF
DNA: TGTGCCAGCAGGACTAGCGGGAGGTCTCACAATGAGCAGTTCTTC
V: TRBV6-2/TRBV6-3
size: NA
D: TRBD2
J: TRBJ2-1

CDR3: CASSSQPAVNTEAFF
DNA: TGTGCCAGTAGCTCACAGCCAGCGGTGAACACTGAAGCTTTCTTT
V: TRBV19
size: NA
D: NA
J: TRBJ1-1

CDR3: CASFRGYNEQFF
DNA: TGTGCTAGCTTTCGGGGTTACAATGAGCAGTTCTTC
V: TRBV7-2
size: few
D: NA
J: TRBJ2-1

CDR3: CASSSRQGGNQPQHF
DNA: TGTGCCAGCAGTTCACGACAGGGTGGCAATCAGCCCCAGCATTTT
V: TRBV28
size: few
D: TRBD1
J: TRBJ1-5

CDR3: CASSAVLFYYGYTF
DNA: TGTGCCAGCAGCGCTGTCCTTTTTTACTATGGCTACACCTTC
V: TRBV5-6
size: NA
D: NA
J: TRBJ1-2

CDR3: CASSLGLLPTGNTIYF
DNA: TGTGCCAGCAGCTTAGGTCTACTTCCTACTGGAAACACCATATATTTT
V: TRBV7-2
size: many
D: NA
J: TRBJ1-3

CDR3: CASSTVINEKLFF
DNA: TGTGCCAGCAGTACAGTGATTAATGAAAAACTGTTTTTT
V: TRBV28
size: few
D: NA
J: TRBJ1-4

CDR3: CASSLARPNEQFF
DNA: TGTGCCAGCAGCTTAGCTAGACCTAATGAGCAGTTCTTC
V: TRBV11-3
size: few
D: NA
J: TRBJ2-1

CDR3: CASKPGQLLNQPQHF
DNA: TGTGCCAGTAAACCGGGACAGCTTCTTAATCAGCCCCAGCATTTT
V: TRBV19
size: few
D: TRBD1
J: TRBJ1-5

CDR3: CASIEGQGLSYEQYF
DNA: TGTGCCAGCATCGAGGGACAGGGACTATCCTACGAGCAGTACTTC
V: TRBV6-1
size: NA
D: TRBD1
J: TRBJ2-7